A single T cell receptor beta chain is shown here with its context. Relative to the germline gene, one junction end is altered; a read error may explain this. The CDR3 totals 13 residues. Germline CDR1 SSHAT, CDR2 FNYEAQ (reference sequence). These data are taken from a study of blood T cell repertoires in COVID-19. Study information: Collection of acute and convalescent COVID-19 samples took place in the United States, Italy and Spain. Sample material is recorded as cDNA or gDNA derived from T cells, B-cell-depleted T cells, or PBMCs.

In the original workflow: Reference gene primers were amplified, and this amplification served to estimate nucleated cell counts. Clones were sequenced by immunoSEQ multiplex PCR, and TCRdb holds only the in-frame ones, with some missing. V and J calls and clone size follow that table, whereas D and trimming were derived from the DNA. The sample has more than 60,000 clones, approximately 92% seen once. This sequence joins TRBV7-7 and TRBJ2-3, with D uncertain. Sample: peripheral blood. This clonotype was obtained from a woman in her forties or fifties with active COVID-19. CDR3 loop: CASSPQSTDTQYF. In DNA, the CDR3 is TGTGCTAGCAGCCCCCAGAGCACAGATACGCAGTATTTT.